These 6 T cell receptor beta chains share one sample of origin, sequenced in a study of cytomegalovirus exposure and HLA in healthy donors. The data were produced by immunoSEQ multiplex PCR, yet TCRdb's version contains in-frame clones alone and is incomplete. This sample carries approximately 270,000 clones, over 75% of them seen once, and the ten largest clones take about 12%. The specimen was PBMCs. Receptors originate from a man in his late teens or twenties in good health and CMV-seropositive.

V and J are TRBV29-1 and TRBJ1-1; TRBD1 might be the D (6 bases). This CDR3 is 12 amino acids long. Per the germline V gene, CDR1 is SQVTM and CDR2 is ANQGSEA. The V end lost 0 bases, the J end lost 6 bases, and 8 bases lay between the germline ends. The CDR3 here is CSVEDQGSEAFF. The CDR3, as DNA: TGCAGCGTTGAAGATCAGGGGTCTGAAGCTTTCTTT.

The V and J genes are TRBV5-1 and TRBJ2-2; D possibly corresponds to TRBD1 (5 bases). Germline CDR1 SGHRS, CDR2 YFSETQ. This CDR3 has 12 residues. V dropped 7 bases and J dropped 3 bases, with 7 bases sitting between them. In DNA form, the CDR3 reads TGCGCCAGCTGCAGGGACACCGGGGAGCTGTTTTTT. This gives the protein CASCRDTGELFF.

This clone appeared once. The V gene is TRBV15, the J gene TRBJ2-7; 11 positions match TRBD1. Trimming took 2 bases from V and 4 from J; bases not matched to a gene: 1. CDR1 and CDR2 from the germline V gene are LNHNV and YYDKDF (reference sequence). CDR3 length: 14 amino acids. The DNA of the CDR3 is TGTGCCACCAGCAGAAGGGACAGGGGGTACGAGCAGTACTTC. Translating it yields CATSRRDRGYEQYF.

The chain is built from TRBV29-1 and TRBJ2-1; 7 bases align to TRBD2. V shed 0 bases, J shed 0 bases, and the junction held 8 bases outside the gene matches. CDR1 and CDR2 (germline): SQVTM, ANQGSEA. The CDR3 contains 17 residues. The CDR3 protein is CSVEDYGAGSSYNEQFF. In DNA, the CDR3 is TGCAGCGTTGAAGATTATGGAGCGGGGAGCTCCTACAATGAGCAGTTCTTC.

This chain links TRBV5-1 with TRBJ2-1; 13 bases map to TRBD2. CDR3 size: 19 residues. V shed 0 bases, J shed 2 bases, and the junction held 8 bases outside the gene matches. In germline, CDR1 is SGHRS, CDR2 YFSETQ. The CDR3 spells CASSLGTSGRAVPYNEQFF. The CDR3 region has the DNA TGCGCCAGCAGCTTGGGAACTAGCGGGAGGGCAGTTCCCTACAATGAGCAGTTCTTC.

This clone has at least ten counts. The CDR3: CASSQRPGTTEAFF. The CDR3 coding sequence is TGTGCCAGCAGCCAACGTCCGGGGACCACTGAAGCTTTCTTT. This chain joins TRBV14 and TRBJ1-1; the D gene is possibly TRBD1 (5 bases). Germline CDR1 and CDR2: SGHDN and FVKESK. V was clipped by 2 bases and J by 4 bases, with 11 bases between them. The CDR3 contains 14 residues.